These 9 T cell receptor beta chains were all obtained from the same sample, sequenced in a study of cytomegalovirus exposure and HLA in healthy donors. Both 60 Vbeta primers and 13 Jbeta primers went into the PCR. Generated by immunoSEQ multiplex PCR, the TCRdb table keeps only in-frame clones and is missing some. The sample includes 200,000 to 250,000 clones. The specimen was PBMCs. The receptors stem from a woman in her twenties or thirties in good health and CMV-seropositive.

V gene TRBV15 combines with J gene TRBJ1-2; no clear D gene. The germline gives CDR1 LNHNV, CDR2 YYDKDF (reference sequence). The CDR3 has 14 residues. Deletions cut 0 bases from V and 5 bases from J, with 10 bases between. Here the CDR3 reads CATSRDYTGYGYTF. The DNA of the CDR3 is TGTGCCACCAGCAGAGATTACACGGGATATGGCTACACCTTC.

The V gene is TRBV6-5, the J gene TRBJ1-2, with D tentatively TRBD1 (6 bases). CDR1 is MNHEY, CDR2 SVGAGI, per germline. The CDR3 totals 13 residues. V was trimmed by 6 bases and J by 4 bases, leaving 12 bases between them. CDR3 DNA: TGTGCCAGCAGACGAACAGGGCCCTATGGCTACACCTTC. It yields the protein CASRRTGPYGYTF.

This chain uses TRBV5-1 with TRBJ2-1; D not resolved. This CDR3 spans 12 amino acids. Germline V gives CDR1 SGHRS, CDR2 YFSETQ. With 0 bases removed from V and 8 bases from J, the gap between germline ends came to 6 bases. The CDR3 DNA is TGCGCCAGCAGCTTGGTAGGAGATGAGCAGTTCTTC. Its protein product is CASSLVGDEQFF.

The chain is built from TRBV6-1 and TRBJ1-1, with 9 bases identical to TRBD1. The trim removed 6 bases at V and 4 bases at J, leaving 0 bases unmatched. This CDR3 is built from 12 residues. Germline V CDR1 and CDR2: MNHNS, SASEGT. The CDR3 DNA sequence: TGTGCCAGCAGGGACAGGGGCACTGAAGCTTTCTTT. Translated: CASRDRGTEAFF.

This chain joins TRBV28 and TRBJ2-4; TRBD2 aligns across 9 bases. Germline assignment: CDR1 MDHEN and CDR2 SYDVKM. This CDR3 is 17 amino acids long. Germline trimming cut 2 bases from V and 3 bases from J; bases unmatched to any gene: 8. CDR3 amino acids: CASSLPGTSFVKNIQYF. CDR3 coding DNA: TGTGCCAGCAGTTTACCCGGGACTAGCTTCGTCAAAAACATTCAGTACTTC.

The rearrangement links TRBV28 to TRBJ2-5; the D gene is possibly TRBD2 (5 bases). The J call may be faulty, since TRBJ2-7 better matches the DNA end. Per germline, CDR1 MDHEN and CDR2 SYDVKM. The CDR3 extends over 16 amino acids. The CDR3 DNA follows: TGTGCCAGCAGTTTAGAGGGTTTCCCCAACACCTACGAGCAGTACTTC. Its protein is CASSLEGFPNTYEQYF.

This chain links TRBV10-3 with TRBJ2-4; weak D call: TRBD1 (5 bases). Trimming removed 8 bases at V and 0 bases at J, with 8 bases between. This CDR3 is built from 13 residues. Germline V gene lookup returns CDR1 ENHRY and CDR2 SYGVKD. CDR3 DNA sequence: TGTGCCATCGCGACAGTAGCCAAAAACATTCAGTACTTC. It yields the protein CAIATVAKNIQYF.

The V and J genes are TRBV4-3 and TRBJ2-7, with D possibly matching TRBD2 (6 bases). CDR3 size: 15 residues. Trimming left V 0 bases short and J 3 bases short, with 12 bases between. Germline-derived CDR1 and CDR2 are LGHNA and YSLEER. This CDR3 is CASSQDRSSGYEQYF. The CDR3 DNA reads TGCGCCAGCAGCCAAGATAGGAGTAGCGGCTACGAGCAGTACTTC.

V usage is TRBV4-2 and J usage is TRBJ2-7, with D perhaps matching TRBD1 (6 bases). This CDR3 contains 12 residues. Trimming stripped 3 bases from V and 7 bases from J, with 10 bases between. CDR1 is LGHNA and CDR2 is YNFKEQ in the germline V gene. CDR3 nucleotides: TGTGCCAGCAGCCATTCTGACAGGGAGCAGTACTTC. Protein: CASSHSDREQYF.